These 25 T cell receptor beta chains were all obtained from the same sample, sequenced in a study of Graves' ophthalmopathy and Graves' hyperthyroidism. The authors amplified TCR beta CDR3 regions from RNA transcripts. Amplification began with first-round RT-PCR using HTBI primers, then second-round multiplex PCR was performed. TCRdb independently ran MiXCR on the multiplex PCR reads; one entry per CDR3 protein. Here the sample spans fewer than 400,000 distinct CDR3 sequences, approximately 20% being singletons. Sequencing was carried out using peripheral blood. Receptor source: a woman younger than 35 with Graves' ophthalmopathy.

About this clonotype: Without the conserved terminal phenylalanine or tryptophan, this CDR3 likely stems from a read error. The gene calls are TRBV7-3 and TRBJ2-7; no clear D gene. CDR3 size: 14 residues. Trimming shortened V by 1 base and J by 5 bases, and 12 bases separated the two germline ends. Germline V gives CDR1 SGHTA, CDR2 FQGTGA. CDR3 in DNA: TGTGCCAGCAGCTTAAGCGTCGGCAGCAACGAGCAGTACCTC. It codes for CASSLSVGSNEQYL.

This chain connects TRBV2 to TRBJ1-5; no clear D gene. The ends were cut back, 4 bases at V and 1 base at J, with 11 bases in the middle. In germline, CDR1 is SNHLY, CDR2 FYNNEI. There are 15 residues in the CDR3. The CDR3 DNA sequence: TGTGCCAGCAGTGCGCTGGGCAGGAGCAATCAGCCCCAGCATTTT. Translating gives CASSALGRSNQPQHF.

This clonotype has ten or more counts. J is TRBJ2-5 and V is TRBV6-2 or TRBV6-3; D is perhaps TRBD2 (5 bases). With 7 bases removed from V and 5 bases from J, the gap between germline ends came to 29 bases. Looked up from germline, CDR1 is MNHEY and CDR2 is SVGEGT. The CDR3 is 18 amino acids. CDR3 in DNA: TGTGCCAGCACCTCCATAGGCGGGCGCTGGAACCCCGAGGAGACCCAGTACTTC. It translates to CASTSIGGRWNPEETQYF.

This clonotype showed up many times. This chain's CDR3 is CASSLEWTSANYEQYF. CDR3 coding DNA: TGTGCCAGCAGCTTAGAATGGACCTCAGCTAATTACGAGCAGTACTTC. The chain uses TRBV11-2 and TRBJ2-7; D not resolved. Looked up from germline, CDR1 is SGHAT and CDR2 is FQNNGV. This CDR3 has 16 residues. V lost 0 bases to trimming and J lost 4 bases, with 16 bases between them.

This clonotype was detected ten times or more. The genes are TRBV6-5 and TRBJ2-7; TRBD1 matches at 7 bases. V trimming: 0 bases; J trimming: 4 bases; junction bases outside the gene matches: 12. Per germline, CDR1 MNHEY and CDR2 SVGAGI. CDR3 size: 17 residues. The CDR3 nucleotides are TGTGCCAGCAGTTACTCCGGACAGGCGATCGTGTCGTACGAGCAGTACTTC. Encoded protein: CASSYSGQAIVSYEQYF.

This clonotype was observed a few times. V and J are TRBV7-9 and TRBJ2-7; D unclear. Trimming stripped 2 bases from V and 6 bases from J, with 8 bases between. Looked up from germline, CDR1 is SEHNR and CDR2 is FQNEAQ (reference sequence). The CDR3 has 12 amino acids. The DNA of the CDR3 is TGTGCCAGCAGCTTATCTCAGTCCGAGCAGTACTTC. The encoded protein is CASSLSQSEQYF.

The table lists this clonotype with many counts. This sequence joins TRBV28 and TRBJ1-1; 9 bases agree with TRBD1. This CDR3 has 16 residues. The germline gives CDR1 MDHEN, CDR2 SYDVKM. Losses at the gene ends were 8 bases for V and 6 bases for J; bases not matched to a gene: 16. The CDR3 here is CASRSLSQQGASEAFF. As DNA, the CDR3 is TGTGCCAGCCGCAGTTTGAGTCAACAGGGGGCGTCTGAAGCTTTCTTT.

This clonotype was seen repeatedly, ten times or more. CDR3 nucleotides: TGTGCCAGCAGTGACTCTAAGGGACCCCTCCACTTT. Protein: CASSDSKGPLHF. V gene TRBV6-4 combines with J gene TRBJ1-6; D unclear. The length of the CDR3 is 12 residues. Germline CDR1 is MRHNA and CDR2 is SNTAGT. Trimming took off 0 bases at V and 12 bases at J, with 6 bases between the two ends.

This clonotype came up many times. V usage is TRBV11-2 and J usage is TRBJ1-2, with a tentative D call TRBD1 (6 bases). The CDR3 is 12 residues long. Germline V CDR1 and CDR2: SGHAT, FQNNGV. Trimming cost V 4 bases and J 6 bases, with 9 bases left between them. The CDR3, as DNA: TGTGCCAGCAGCTCCACAGGGAATGGCTACACCTTC. Translated: CASSSTGNGYTF.

This clonotype was picked up many times. This rearrangement joins TRBV12-3 or TRBV12-4 to TRBJ2-7; TRBD2 aligns across 8 bases. The CDR3 extends over 14 amino acids. Trimming cost V 5 bases and J 3 bases; bases outside gene matches: 6. DNA of the CDR3: TGTGCCAGCAGTCCCCCGACTAGCGTCTACGAGCAGTACTTC. Protein product: CASSPPTSVYEQYF.

This clonotype was seen repeatedly, ten times or more. The chain carries TRBV11-2 and TRBJ2-2, with 11 bases that match TRBD1. In germline, CDR1 is SGHAT, CDR2 FQNNGV. This CDR3 region has 17 residues. The trim removed 5 bases at V and 0 bases at J, leaving 5 bases unmatched. CDR3 sequence (DNA): TGTGCCAGCAGCCCCCTGGGACAGGGGGCGAACACCGGGGAGCTGTTTTTT. Amino acids: CASSPLGQGANTGELFF.

This clonotype has at least ten counts. The rearrangement uses TRBV7-2 and TRBJ1-3; D unclear. The CDR3 covers 15 residues. Germline CDR1 and CDR2: SGHTA and FQGNSA. The V and J ends lost 2 bases and 4 bases respectively, with 12 bases between them. The CDR3 DNA reads as TGTGCCAGCAGCTTACTTTCCGGATCCGGAAACACCATATATTTT. Protein: CASSLLSGSGNTIYF.

In its sample, this clonotype was seen many times. V gene TRBV9 combines with J gene TRBJ2-7; 9 bases fit TRBD2. Germline V gene sequence: CDR1 SGDLS, CDR2 YYNGEE. CDR3 length: 16 amino acids. With 4 bases clipped from V and 4 bases from J, the junction kept 12 bases outside the gene matches. The CDR3, as DNA: TGTGCCAGCAGCCCGGTAGCGGGAGAAATCATATACGAGCAGTACTTC. Translation: CASSPVAGEIIYEQYF. Drawing the rest from reference TRBV9 and TRBJ2-7, the complete variable domain is DSGVTQTPKHLITATGQRVTLRCSPRSGDLSVYWYQQSLDQGLQFLIQYYNGEERAKGNILERFSAQQFPDLHSELNLSSLELGDSALYFCASSPVAGEIIYEQYFGPGTRLTVT.

There are many counts of this clonotype. The chain links TRBV7-9 to TRBJ2-7; D possibly uses TRBD1 or TRBD2 (6 bases each). This CDR3 region has 15 residues. Per germline, CDR1 SEHNR and CDR2 FQNEAQ (reference sequence). Trimming took 1 base from V and 3 from J, leaving 13 bases between them. CDR3 coding DNA: TGTGCCAGCAGCTTAGGGGGGCGCGGGATCTACGAGCAGTACTTC. Its protein product is CASSLGGRGIYEQYF.

There are many counts of this clonotype. The gene calls are TRBV28 and TRBJ1-5; D possibly corresponds to TRBD1 (5 bases). Looked up from germline, CDR1 is MDHEN and CDR2 is SYDVKM. The V end lost 6 bases, the J end lost 7 bases, and 16 bases lay between the germline ends. The CDR3 is 14 amino acids. CDR3 sequence reads: CASSLEGWGQPQHF. DNA for the CDR3: TGTGCCAGCAGCCTGGAGGGATGGGGGCAGCCCCAGCATTTT.

This clonotype was found many times. The V call is TRBV5-1, the J call TRBJ2-2; D is perhaps TRBD2 (6 bases). The length of the CDR3 is 13 residues. V was pared by 4 bases and J by 11 bases, with 15 bases between. The V gene's germline CDR1 is SGHRS and CDR2 YFSETQ. Written as DNA, the CDR3 is TGCGCCAGCAGCCCCCGGGGGAACCGTGAGCTGTTTTTT. Translated, it gives CASSPRGNRELFF.

This clonotype has a handful of counts. The genes are TRBV4-2 and TRBJ2-5, with TRBD2 as a possible D gene (6 bases). The V end was cut by 0 bases, the J end by 5 bases, with 13 bases between. Germline values: CDR1 LGHNA, CDR2 YNFKEQ. The CDR3 runs to 15 residues. In DNA, the CDR3 is TGTGCCAGCAGCCAAGAAAGTGGGGACTGGGAGACCCAGTACTTC. Its translation is CASSQESGDWETQYF.

This rearrangement joins TRBV6-2 or TRBV6-3 to TRBJ2-7, with 8 nucleotides matching TRBD1. CDR1 is MNHEY, CDR2 SVGEGT, per germline. This CDR3 contains 14 residues. Trimming removed 7 bases from V and 0 bases from J; junction bases left unmatched: 5. Here the CDR3 reads CASTYDRGSYEQYF. The CDR3 nucleotides read TGTGCCAGCACCTACGACAGGGGCTCCTACGAGCAGTACTTC.

This clonotype has at least ten counts. This rearrangement joins TRBV28 to TRBJ2-7, with D perhaps TRBD1 (5 bases). The CDR3 contains 14 residues. Germline V gene lookup returns CDR1 MDHEN and CDR2 SYDVKM. The V end was cut by 6 bases, the J end by 2 bases, with 14 bases between. As DNA, the CDR3 is TGTGCCAGCAGGGACCCGGACACAACCTACGAGCAGTACTTC. It yields the protein CASRDPDTTYEQYF. The whole variable domain, filled in from reference TRBV28 and TRBJ2-7, reads DVKVTQSSRYLVKRTGEKVFLECVQDMDHENMFWYRQDPGLGLRLIYFSYDVKMKEKGDIPEGYSVSREKKERFSLILESASTNQTSMYLCASRDPDTTYEQYFGPGTRLTVT.

This chain connects TRBV4-3 to TRBJ2-6, with TRBD2 as a possible D gene (5 bases). V dropped 0 bases and J dropped 1 base, with 10 bases sitting between them. The germline gives CDR1 LGHNA, CDR2 YSLEER. This CDR3 is 17 amino acids long. DNA for the CDR3: TGCGCCAGCAGCCAAGAAGGAGGAGTTTCTGGGGCCAACGTCCTGACTTTC. Encoded protein: CASSQEGGVSGANVLTF.

There are many counts of this clonotype. The V gene is TRBV9, the J gene TRBJ1-2; D is ambiguous. Germline-derived CDR1 and CDR2 are SGDLS and YYNGEE. Between the trimmed V and J ends, which lost 0 bases and 4 bases, there was a span of 4 bases. The CDR3 loop spans 12 amino acids. The CDR3 loop is CASSVGGYGYTF. The CDR3 DNA is TGTGCCAGCAGCGTAGGGGGCTATGGCTACACCTTC.

This clonotype was observed at least ten times. The chain couples TRBV10-1 to TRBJ1-6; no definite D call. The germline V gene encodes CDR1 WNHNN and CDR2 SYGVQD (reference sequence). Trimming took 4 bases from V and 7 from J, leaving 8 bases between them. This CDR3 is 13 amino acids long. CDR3 nucleotides: TGCGCCAGCAGTGGGGGTCGGAATTCACCCCTCCACTTT. Its protein product is CASSGGRNSPLHF.

This clonotype was recorded at least ten times. As DNA, the CDR3 is TGTGCCAGCAGTCCGATCCAAAGGGTAGAGGGAGAGACCCAGTACTTC. Its translation: CASSPIQRVEGETQYF. The J gene is TRBJ2-5, the V gene TRBV28, with a weak D call TRBD2 (5 bases). The germline CDR1 and CDR2 sequences are MDHEN and SYDVKM. This CDR3 has 16 residues. The V gene lost 5 bases and the J gene lost 4 bases, with 20 bases spanning the gap.

CDR3 sequence: CASSLARTSGYYEQYF. The CDR3 region has the DNA TGTGCCAGCAGCTTAGCCCGGACTAGCGGATACTACGAGCAGTACTTC. The chain is built from TRBV7-2 and TRBJ2-7, with 10 bases fitting TRBD2. This CDR3 comprises 16 residues. Per the germline V gene, CDR1 is SGHTA and CDR2 is FQGNSA. V was pared by 0 bases and J by 3 bases, with 5 bases of the junction left unmatched.

This clonotype has at least ten counts. The V and J genes are TRBV6-5 and TRBJ1-6; D gene unclear. CDR3 size: 14 residues. The ends were cut back, 6 bases at V and 6 bases at J, with 12 bases in the middle. Germline CDR1 is MNHEY and CDR2 is SVGAGI. The CDR3 is CASSPGRGNSPLHF. The DNA of the CDR3 is TGTGCCAGCAGCCCCGGGCGGGGTAATTCACCCCTCCACTTT.